The sample holds many counts of the clone carrying this TCR beta chain. The antigen remains undetermined. The CDR3 runs 14 residues. Germline loops: CDR1 MDHEN, CDR2 SYDVKM. V lost 8 bases, J lost 1 base, and 14 bases lay in between. TCR beta CDR3 regions were amplified from RNA transcripts. HTBI primers were used for first-round RT-PCR of the TCR CDR3. TCRdb fed the multiplex PCR reads into MiXCR, producing one record per CDR3 protein. This table has hundreds of thousands of distinct CDR3 sequences, around 25% appearing once. The data were taken from a study of T cells in Graves' hyperthyroidism and ophthalmopathy. For the study at large: Specimen type is peripheral blood, collected at initial diagnosis prior to any treatment. Study observations and caveats: Clonotypes that were expanded in thyroid above 0.001 mostly appeared in blood too.

This TCR was recovered from a man between 40 and 49 years old with Graves' hyperthyroidism that later progressed to Graves' ophthalmopathy. Sequencing was done on a sample of blood. The chain links TRBV28 to TRBJ1-1; D is possibly TRBD1 (5 bases). The CDR3 nucleotides are TGTGCCAGCCACCGGACGGGGCAGAACACTGAAGCTTTCTTT. Translation: CASHRTGQNTEAFF.